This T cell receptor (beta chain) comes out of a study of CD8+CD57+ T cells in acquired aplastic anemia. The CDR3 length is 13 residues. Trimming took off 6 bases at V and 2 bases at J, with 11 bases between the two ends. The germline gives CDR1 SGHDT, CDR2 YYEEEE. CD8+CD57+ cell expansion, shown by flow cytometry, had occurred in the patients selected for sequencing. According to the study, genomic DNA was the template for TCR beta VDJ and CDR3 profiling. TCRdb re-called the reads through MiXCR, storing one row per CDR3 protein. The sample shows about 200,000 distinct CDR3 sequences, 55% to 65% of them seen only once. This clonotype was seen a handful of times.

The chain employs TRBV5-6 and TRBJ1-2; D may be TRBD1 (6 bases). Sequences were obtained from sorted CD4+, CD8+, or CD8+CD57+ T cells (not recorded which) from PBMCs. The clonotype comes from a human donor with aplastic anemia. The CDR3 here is CASTRDTNYGYTF. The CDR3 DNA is TGTGCCAGCACAAGGGACACCAACTATGGCTACACCTTC.